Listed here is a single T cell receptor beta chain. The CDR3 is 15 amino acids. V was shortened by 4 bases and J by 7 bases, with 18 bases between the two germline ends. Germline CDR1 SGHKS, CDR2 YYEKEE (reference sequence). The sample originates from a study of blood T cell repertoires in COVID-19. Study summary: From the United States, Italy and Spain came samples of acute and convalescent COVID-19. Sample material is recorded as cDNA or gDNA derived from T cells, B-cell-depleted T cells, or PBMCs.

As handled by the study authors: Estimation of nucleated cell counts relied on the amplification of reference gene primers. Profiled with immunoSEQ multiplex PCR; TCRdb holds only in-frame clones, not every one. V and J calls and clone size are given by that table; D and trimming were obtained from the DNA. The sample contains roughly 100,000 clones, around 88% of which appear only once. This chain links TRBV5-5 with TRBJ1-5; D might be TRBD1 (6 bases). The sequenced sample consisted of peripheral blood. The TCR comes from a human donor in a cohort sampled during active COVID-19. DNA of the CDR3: TGTGCCAGCAGCCCAACGGGGGGGGCGGGACAGCCCCAGCATTTT. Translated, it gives CASSPTGGAGQPQHF.